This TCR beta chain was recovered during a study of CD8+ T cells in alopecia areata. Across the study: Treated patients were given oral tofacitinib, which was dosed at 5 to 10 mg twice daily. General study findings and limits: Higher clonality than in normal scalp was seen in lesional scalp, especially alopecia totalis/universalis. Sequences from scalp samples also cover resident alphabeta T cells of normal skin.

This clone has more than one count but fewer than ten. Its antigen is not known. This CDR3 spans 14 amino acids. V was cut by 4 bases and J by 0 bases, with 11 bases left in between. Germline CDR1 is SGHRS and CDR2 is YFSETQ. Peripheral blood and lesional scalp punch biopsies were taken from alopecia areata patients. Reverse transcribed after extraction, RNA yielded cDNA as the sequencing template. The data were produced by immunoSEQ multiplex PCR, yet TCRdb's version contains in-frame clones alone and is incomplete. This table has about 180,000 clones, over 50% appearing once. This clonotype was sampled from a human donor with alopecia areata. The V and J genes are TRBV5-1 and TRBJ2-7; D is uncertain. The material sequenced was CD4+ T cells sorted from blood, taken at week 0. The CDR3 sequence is CASSTDGLSYEQYF. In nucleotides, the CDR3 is TGCGCCAGCAGCACGGACGGTCTCTCCTACGAGCAGTACTTC. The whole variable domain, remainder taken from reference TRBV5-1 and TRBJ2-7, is KAGVTQTPRYLIKTRGQQVTLSCSPISGHRSVSWYQQTPGQGLQFLFEYFSETQRNKGNFPGRFSGRQFSNSRSEMNVSTLELGDSALYLCASSTDGLSYEQYFGPGTRLTVT.